The T cell receptor (beta chain) under discussion was sequenced for a study of T cell changes during pregnancy in multiple sclerosis. Clones were read by immunoSEQ multiplex PCR, and TCRdb kept only the in-frame ones, dropping some. This sample has 38,000 or so clones, with around nine tenths found just once. Germline-derived CDR1 and CDR2 are SGHVS and FQNEAQ. V lost 2 bases and J lost 3, with 15 bases in between. This CDR3 comprises 16 residues. Specimen: CD4+ T cells from peripheral blood mononuclear cells, collected in the third trimester of pregnancy. This sequence originates from a female donor with multiple sclerosis, enrolled in a pregnancy study. The chain carries TRBV7-8 and TRBJ2-3, with D possibly TRBD2 on 5 matching bases. The CDR3 reads CASSLPSIVSTDTQYF. CDR3 coding DNA: TGTGCCAGCAGCTTACCTAGCATCGTGTCGACAGATACGCAGTATTTT.